The subject of this entry is one T cell receptor beta chain. Its target is unknown. Some clones are missing from TCRdb's copy, which holds only in-frame ones; the method was immunoSEQ multiplex PCR. Of about 3,500 clones detected, approximately 95% appear once; the ten largest clones hold 3%. The data belong to a study of chemoradiotherapy in HPV16-positive cancers. The CDR3 sequence is 14 residues long. V gave up 2 bases and J gave up 5 bases; unmatched junction bases: 6. The germline V gene encodes CDR1 SGHRS and CDR2 YFSETQ. General study points: Functional assays defining HPV-specific T cells used only a couple of HPV16-positive patients. Better recurrence-free survival went with HPV-responsive T-cell expansion in HPV16-positive patients. Candidate HPV-specific clones and E7-related TCR motifs grew in tumor during treatment.

J is TRBJ2-7 and V is TRBV5-1; 8 nucleotides align to TRBD2. This sample was gathered from a patient who underwent chemoradiotherapy. The sequence was obtained from a human donor with HPV-associated anogenital cancer. The CDR3 loop is CASSFRGGGDEQYF. The CDR3, as DNA: TGCGCCAGCAGCTTCCGGGGGGGTGGGGACGAGCAGTACTTC.